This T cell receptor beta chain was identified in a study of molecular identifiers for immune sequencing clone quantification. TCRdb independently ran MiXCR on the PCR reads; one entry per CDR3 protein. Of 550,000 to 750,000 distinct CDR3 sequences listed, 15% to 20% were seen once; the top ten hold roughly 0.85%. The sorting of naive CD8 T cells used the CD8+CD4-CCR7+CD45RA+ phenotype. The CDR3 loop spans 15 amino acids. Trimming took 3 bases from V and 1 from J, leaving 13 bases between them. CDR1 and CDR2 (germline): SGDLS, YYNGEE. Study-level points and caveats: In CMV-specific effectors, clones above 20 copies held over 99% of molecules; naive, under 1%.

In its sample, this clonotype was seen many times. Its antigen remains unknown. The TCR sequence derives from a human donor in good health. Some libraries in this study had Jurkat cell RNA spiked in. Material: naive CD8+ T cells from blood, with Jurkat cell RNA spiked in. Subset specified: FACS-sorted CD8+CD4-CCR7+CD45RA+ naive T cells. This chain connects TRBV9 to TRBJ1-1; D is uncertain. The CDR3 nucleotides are TGTGCCAGCAGCGCGTGGGCCGCGGGGAACACTGAAGCTTTCTTT. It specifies CASSAWAAGNTEAFF. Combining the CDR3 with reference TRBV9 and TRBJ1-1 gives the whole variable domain DSGVTQTPKHLITATGQRVTLRCSPRSGDLSVYWYQQSLDQGLQFLIQYYNGEERAKGNILERFSAQQFPDLHSELNLSSLELGDSALYFCASSAWAAGNTEAFFGQGTRLTVV.